These 29 T cell receptor beta chains were all obtained from the same sample, sequenced in a study of regulatory T cells in long-lasting Graves disease. Regarding time point: newly diagnosed GD, antithyroid drugs for less than 3 months. PBMCs were the source of the RNA used for TCR sequencing. Libraries of TCR beta came from iRepertoire HTBI primers plus Arm-PCR of CDR3 regions. MiXCR, run by TCRdb on the multiplex PCR reads, gives a single entry per CDR3 protein. The sample has fewer than 400,000 distinct CDR3 sequences, about 18% seen once. The specimen was peripheral blood mononuclear cells (PBMCs), collected at new diagnosis, from a patient treated with antithyroid drugs. The receptors originated from a female donor with Graves disease.

The sample holds many counts of this clonotype. The V and J genes are TRBV19 and TRBJ1-1, with D possibly being TRBD1 (5 bases). The ends were cut back, 6 bases at V and 2 bases at J, with 22 bases in the middle. The CDR3 sequence is 17 residues long. Germline-derived CDR1 and CDR2 are LNHDA and SQIVND (reference sequence). CDR3 residues: CASSHGRQGTRNTEAFF. The CDR3 DNA reads as TGTGCCAGTAGCCACGGGCGGCAGGGCACAAGAAACACTGAAGCTTTCTTT.

This chain connects TRBV15 to TRBJ2-7; D call uncertain. Trimming stripped 2 bases from V and 5 bases from J, with 16 bases between. This CDR3 region has 15 residues. From germline, CDR1 is LNHNV and CDR2 YYDKDF (reference sequence). For the CDR3, the DNA is TGTGCCACCAGCAGACATTTACAGTACACTGACGAGCAGTACTTC. This encodes CATSRHLQYTDEQYF.

This clonotype came up many times. This chain connects TRBV20-1 to TRBJ2-2, with D unresolved. Trimming shortened V by 4 bases and J by 0 bases, and 9 bases separated the two germline ends. Germline V lookup: CDR1 DFQATT, CDR2 SNEGSKA (reference sequence). The CDR3 covers 14 residues. DNA of the CDR3: TGCAGTGCTAACCCAAAAACGAACACCGGGGAGCTGTTTTTT. Translation gives CSANPKTNTGELFF.

This chain uses TRBV27 with TRBJ2-2; D not resolved. Trimming left V 7 bases short and J 2 bases short, with 8 bases between. The CDR3 contains 13 residues. Germline V gives CDR1 MNHEY, CDR2 SMNVEV (reference sequence). This CDR3 reads CASKQRNTGELFF. As DNA, the CDR3 is TGTGCCAGCAAGCAGCGTAACACCGGGGAGCTGTTTTTT.

This clonotype was counted many times. The V gene is TRBV28, the J gene TRBJ2-1, with 7 bases aligning to TRBD2. Per germline, CDR1 MDHEN and CDR2 SYDVKM. V shed 6 bases and J 6 bases; nucleotides not matched to a gene: 5. The CDR3 totals 13 residues. CDR3 coding DNA: TGTGCCAGCAGCGTAAGCGGGACCAATGAGCAGTTCTTC. This sequence encodes CASSVSGTNEQFF.

The CDR3 DNA sequence: TGTGCCAGCAGTTACCCATCCGGGAGTTGGAGCAATCAGCCCCAGCATTTT. As protein: CASSYPSGSWSNQPQHF. This sequence joins TRBV6-2 or TRBV6-3 and TRBJ1-5; D remains ambiguous. The CDR3 sequence is 17 residues long. The V end was cut by 2 bases, the J end by 1 base, with 15 bases between. CDR1 is MNHEY, CDR2 SVGEGT, per germline.

This clonotype was detected many times. The chain carries TRBV11-2 and TRBJ2-7, with D uncertain. There are 17 residues in the CDR3. Germline values: CDR1 SGHAT, CDR2 FQNNGV. V gave up 1 base and J gave up 5 bases, with 21 bases separating them. The CDR3 DNA reads TGTGCCAGCAGCTTAGCCGCGTGGCCGGGTGAAAGGGACGAGCAGTACTTC. Its protein product is CASSLAAWPGERDEQYF.

This clonotype has ten or more counts. The V call is TRBV19, the J call TRBJ1-2; a possible D gene is TRBD1 (6 bases). V dropped 5 bases and J dropped 6 bases, with 16 bases sitting between them. This CDR3 is 14 amino acids long. Germline-derived CDR1 and CDR2 are LNHDA and SQIVND (reference sequence). CDR3: CASSPPGGRNGYTF. DNA of the CDR3: TGTGCCAGTAGTCCGCCGGGGGGCCGGAATGGCTACACCTTC.

This CDR3 reads CASREYHRNTEAFF. CDR3 bases: TGTGCCAGCAGGGAGTATCACAGGAACACTGAAGCTTTCTTT. The J gene is TRBJ1-1, the V gene TRBV28; D is uncertain. The ends were cut back, 6 bases at V and 1 base at J, with 12 bases in the middle. Germline-derived CDR1 and CDR2 are MDHEN and SYDVKM. The CDR3 contains 14 residues. Based on the CDR3 plus reference TRBV28 and TRBJ1-1, the full variable domain is DVKVTQSSRYLVKRTGEKVFLECVQDMDHENMFWYRQDPGLGLRLIYFSYDVKMKEKGDIPEGYSVSREKKERFSLILESASTNQTSMYLCASREYHRNTEAFFGQGTRLTVV.

This chain connects TRBV27 to TRBJ2-5, with D uncertain. The DNA end is more similar to TRBJ2-1, so the J call may be wrong. The CDR3 sequence is 13 residues long. Looked up from germline, CDR1 is MNHEY and CDR2 is SMNVEV (reference sequence). The CDR3 loop is CASSLSVINEQFF. In nucleotides, the CDR3 is TGTGCCAGCAGTCTAAGCGTAATCAATGAGCAGTTCTTC.

This clonotype was seen ten or more times. This chain uses TRBV28 with TRBJ2-7; D is unclear. CDR1 and CDR2 from the germline V gene are MDHEN and SYDVKM. V lost 6 bases and J 6 bases, leaving 15 bases between the germline ends. CDR3 length: 13 residues. DNA of the CDR3: TGTGCCAGCAGGCTCAGGTCCAGTACCGAGCAGTACTTC. This translates into CASRLRSSTEQYF.

V and J are TRBV2 and TRBJ2-7; tentative D call: TRBD1 (6 bases). Looked up from germline, CDR1 is SNHLY and CDR2 is FYNNEI. With 6 bases removed from V and 6 bases from J, the gap between germline ends came to 15 bases. This CDR3 comprises 13 residues. The CDR3 loop reads CASRNWGQGEQYF. DNA for the CDR3: TGTGCCAGCAGGAACTGGGGGCAGGGCGAGCAGTACTTC.

The sample holds a few counts of this clonotype. This rearrangement joins TRBV13 to TRBJ2-1; TRBD2 agrees at 12 bases. From germline, CDR1 is PRHDT and CDR2 FYEKMQ (reference sequence). V gave up 5 bases and J gave up 12 bases; unmatched junction bases: 8. The CDR3 runs to 14 residues. The CDR3 loop reads CASSPGTSGFGQFF. The CDR3 region has the DNA TGTGCCAGCAGCCCCGGGACTAGCGGGTTTGGGCAGTTCTTC.

The chain links TRBV4-1 to TRBJ1-1; D gene unclear. The CDR3 length is 18 residues. Germline V gene lookup returns CDR1 MGHRA and CDR2 YSYEKL. Deletions cut 8 bases from V and 0 bases from J, with 25 bases between. The CDR3 loop is CASRQNIQSGKVNTEAFF. For the CDR3, the DNA is TGCGCCAGCCGTCAAAATATTCAGAGTGGAAAAGTGAACACTGAAGCTTTCTTT.

The chain joins TRBV3-1 to TRBJ1-5, with D possibly TRBD1 on 5 matching bases. This CDR3 contains 14 residues. Looked up from germline, CDR1 is LGHDT and CDR2 is YNNKEL (reference sequence). V gave up 3 bases and J gave up 5 bases, with 11 bases separating them. The CDR3 here is CASSQGRGDQPQHF. In DNA form, the CDR3 reads TGTGCCAGCAGCCAGGGGCGAGGCGATCAGCCCCAGCATTTT. The full variable domain, with the rest looked up from reference TRBV3-1 and TRBJ1-5, is DTAVSQTPKYLVTQMGNDKSIKCEQNLGHDTMYWYKQDSKKFLKIMFSYNNKELIINETVPNRFSPKSPDKAHLNLHINSLELGDSAVYFCASSQGRGDQPQHFGDGTRLSIL.

This clonotype was counted ten times or more. The V gene is TRBV12-3 or TRBV12-4, the J gene TRBJ2-2; 16 bases agree with TRBD2. The CDR3 is 18 amino acids. With V trimmed by 5 bases and J by 4 bases, 7 bases remained unmatched. The CDR3 region has the DNA TGTGCCAGCAGTCCGGGACTAGCGGGAGGGCCTACCACCGGGGAGCTGTTTTTT. Translated, it gives CASSPGLAGGPTTGELFF.

This clonotype appeared a few times. The V gene is TRBV7-8, the J gene TRBJ1-4; TRBD1 might be the D (5 bases). Trimming cost V 1 base and J 4 bases, with 16 bases left between them. This CDR3 is built from 17 residues. Germline V CDR1 and CDR2: SGHVS, FQNEAQ. This chain's CDR3 is CASSLDGPLGGNEKLFF. CDR3 nucleotide sequence: TGTGCCAGCAGCTTAGACGGGCCCCTTGGGGGTAATGAAAAACTGTTTTTT.

This chain uses TRBV4-1 with TRBJ1-5; D remains unclear. Germline values: CDR1 MGHRA, CDR2 YSYEKL. CDR3 size: 14 residues. Trimming took 4 bases from V and 6 from J, leaving 13 bases between them. The CDR3 reads CASSLLWVGQPQHF. CDR3 nucleotides: TGCGCCAGCAGCCTTCTCTGGGTGGGTCAGCCCCAGCATTTT.

This clonotype was seen many times. The chain recombines TRBV12-3 or TRBV12-4 with TRBJ2-5; 8 bases fit TRBD1. The CDR3 runs 14 residues. J was trimmed by 2 bases and V by 6 bases; bases with no gene match: 5. The CDR3 loop is CASSGQGEQETQYF. The CDR3, as DNA: TGTGCCAGCAGCGGACAGGGTGAACAAGAGACCCAGTACTTC.

V usage is TRBV5-1 and J usage is TRBJ2-3; 12 nucleotides agree with TRBD2. The CDR3 is made up of 17 amino acids. Germline CDR1 and CDR2: SGHRS and YFSETQ. With V trimmed by 0 bases and J by 5 bases, 7 bases remained unmatched. The CDR3 nucleotides read TGCGCCAGCAGCTTGGGACTAGCGGGAGCGCCGCAAGATACGCAGTATTTT. This gives the protein CASSLGLAGAPQDTQYF.

There are many counts of this clonotype. This sequence joins TRBV9 and TRBJ2-1, with TRBD2 as a possible D gene (5 bases). In germline, CDR1 is SGDLS, CDR2 YYNGEE. V shed 5 bases and J shed 0 bases, with 12 bases lying between them. The CDR3 is 15 residues long. CDR3 sequence reads: CASSTRASSYNEQFF. CDR3 in DNA: TGTGCCAGCAGTACGAGGGCGAGCTCCTACAATGAGCAGTTCTTC. The whole variable domain, remainder taken from reference TRBV9 and TRBJ2-1, is DSGVTQTPKHLITATGQRVTLRCSPRSGDLSVYWYQQSLDQGLQFLIQYYNGEERAKGNILERFSAQQFPDLHSELNLSSLELGDSALYFCASSTRASSYNEQFFGPGTRLTVL.

This clonotype came up many times. The chain recombines TRBV20-1 with TRBJ2-5, with 8 bases identical to TRBD2. This CDR3 is built from 13 residues. The J segment lost 3 bases and the V segment lost 1 base, leaving 1 base of the junction unmatched. The V gene's germline CDR1 is DFQATT and CDR2 SNEGSKA (reference sequence). This CDR3 reads CSARAAGEETQYF. CDR3 bases: TGCAGTGCTAGAGCAGCGGGAGAAGAGACCCAGTACTTC.

V and J are TRBV10-1 and TRBJ2-5, with D maybe TRBD2 (7 bases). CDR1 and CDR2 (germline): WNHNN, SYGVQD (reference sequence). Deletions cut 7 bases from V and 1 base from J, with 16 bases between. The CDR3 covers 15 residues. Here the CDR3 DNA reads TGCGCCAGCATTGGGGGCGGGAGTCTCCAAGAGACCCAGTACTTC. Translation gives CASIGGGSLQETQYF.

Only a few counts were recorded for this clonotype. CDR3 DNA sequence: TGTGCCAGCAGTTTATCGTCCCCAGACTCTGGAAACACCATATATTTT. Protein product: CASSLSSPDSGNTIYF. The J gene is TRBJ1-3, the V gene TRBV27; D not resolved. With 0 bases removed from V and 0 bases from J, the gap between germline ends came to 9 bases. Germline V gene data show CDR1 as MNHEY and CDR2 as SMNVEV (reference sequence). The CDR3 totals 16 residues.

This clonotype was detected ten times or more. The rearrangement uses TRBV27 and TRBJ2-7; 7 bases match TRBD1. The CDR3 has 16 residues. In germline, CDR1 is MNHEY, CDR2 SMNVEV (reference sequence). With 7 bases clipped from V and 2 bases from J, the junction kept 14 bases outside the gene matches. The chain's CDR3 is CASTPARGPLPYEQYF. Here the CDR3 DNA reads TGTGCCAGCACTCCCGCAAGGGGGCCGCTACCCTACGAGCAGTACTTC.

This clonotype was seen ten or more times. A junction end diverges from the germline sequence, so it may reflect a read error. The rearrangement joins TRBV29-1 to TRBJ2-3, with TRBD2 identical over 12 bases. The CDR3 has 13 amino acids. Per germline, CDR1 SQVTM and CDR2 ANQGSEA. CDR3 in amino acids: CSGATSGSVPTDF. In DNA form, the CDR3 reads TGCAGCGGAGCGACTAGCGGGAGTGTTCCCACCGATTTT.

This clonotype has ten or more counts. This chain links TRBV28 with TRBJ2-3; 8 bases map to TRBD2. The CDR3 spans 16 residues. CDR1 MDHEN and CDR2 SYDVKM come from the germline V gene. V lost 3 bases to trimming and J lost 2 bases; unmatched junction nucleotides: 7. CDR3 region: CASSFASSGPTDTQYF. DNA for the CDR3: TGTGCCAGCAGTTTTGCGTCTAGCGGGCCCACAGATACGCAGTATTTT.

The rearrangement uses TRBV6-1 and TRBJ2-7; D is undetermined. Between the trimmed V and J ends, which lost 2 bases and 6 bases, there was a span of 11 bases. Germline V CDR1 and CDR2: MNHNS, SASEGT. The CDR3 extends over 13 amino acids. CDR3 residues: CASSERVSPEQYF. The DNA of the CDR3 is TGTGCCAGCAGTGAAAGGGTTAGCCCCGAGCAGTACTTC.

This clonotype was observed at least ten times. The V call is TRBV20-1, the J call TRBJ2-5; 11 nucleotides line up with TRBD2. J was trimmed by 1 base and V by 5 bases; bases with no gene match: 9. The CDR3 is made up of 16 amino acids. Germline V lookup: CDR1 DFQATT, CDR2 SNEGSKA (reference sequence). CDR3 bases: TGCAGTGCTGGACCCGGGACTAGCGGAGCCCAAGAGACCCAGTACTTC. Encoded protein: CSAGPGTSGAQETQYF.